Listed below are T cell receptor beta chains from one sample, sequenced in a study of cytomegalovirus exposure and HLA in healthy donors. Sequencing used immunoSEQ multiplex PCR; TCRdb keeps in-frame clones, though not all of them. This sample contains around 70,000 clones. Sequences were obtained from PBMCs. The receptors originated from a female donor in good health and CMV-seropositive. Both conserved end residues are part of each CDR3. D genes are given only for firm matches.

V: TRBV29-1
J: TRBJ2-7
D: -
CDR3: CSVEDGKGSYEQYF
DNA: TGCAGCGTTGAAGACGGGAAGGGATCCTACGAGCAGTACTTC

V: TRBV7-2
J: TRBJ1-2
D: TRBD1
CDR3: CASSSPRDRAWDYGYTF
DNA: TGTGCCAGCAGCTCACCTCGGGACAGGGCGTGGGACTATGGCTACACCTTC

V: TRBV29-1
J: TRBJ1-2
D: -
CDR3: CSVERGDHYGYTF
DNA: TGCAGCGTTGAGCGGGGGGACCACTATGGCTACACCTTC

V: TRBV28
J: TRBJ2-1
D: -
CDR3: CASSSGRLIYNEQFF
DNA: TGTGCCAGCAGTTCGGGGAGGTTGATCTACAATGAGCAGTTCTTC

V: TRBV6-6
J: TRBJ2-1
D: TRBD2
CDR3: CASSYSTSAGNEQFF
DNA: TGTGCCAGCAGTTACTCGACTAGCGCTGGCAATGAGCAGTTCTTC

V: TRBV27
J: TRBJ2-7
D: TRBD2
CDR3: CASSLWGGSEQYF
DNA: TGTGCCAGCAGTTTATGGGGCGGGAGCGAGCAGTACTTC

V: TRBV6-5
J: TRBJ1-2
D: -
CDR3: CASSPLREKGYTF
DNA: TGTGCCAGCAGTCCGTTGAGGGAAAAAGGCTACACCTTC

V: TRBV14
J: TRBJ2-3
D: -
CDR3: CASSQDWTRSVTDTQYF
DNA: TGTGCCAGCAGCCAAGACTGGACTCGTAGCGTCACAGATACGCAGTATTTT

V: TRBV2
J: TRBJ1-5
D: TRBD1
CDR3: CASRGGQGGQPQHF
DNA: TGTGCCAGCAGGGGAGGACAGGGTGGTCAGCCCCAGCATTTT

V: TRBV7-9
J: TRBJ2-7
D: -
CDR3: CASTQGQGFDEQYF
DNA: TGTGCCAGCACCCAAGGGCAGGGTTTCGACGAGCAGTACTTC

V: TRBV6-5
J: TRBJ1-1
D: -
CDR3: CASHRTGKNTEAFF
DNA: TGTGCCAGCCACCGAACAGGGAAGAACACTGAAGCTTTCTTT

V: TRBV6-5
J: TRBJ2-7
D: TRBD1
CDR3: CASSFGPDRVYEQYF
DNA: TGTGCCAGCAGTTTCGGGCCTGACAGGGTTTACGAGCAGTACTTC

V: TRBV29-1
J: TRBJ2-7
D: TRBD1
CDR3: CSARQGGHEQYF
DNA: TGCAGCGCCCGACAGGGGGGGCACGAGCAGTACTTC

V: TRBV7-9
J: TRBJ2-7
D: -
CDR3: CASSRDTAYEQYF
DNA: TGTGCCAGCAGCCGGGACACCGCCTACGAGCAGTACTTC

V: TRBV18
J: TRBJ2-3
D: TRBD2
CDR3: CASSPQTGLAGVQSEDTQYF
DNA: TGTGCCAGCTCACCCCAGACAGGGCTAGCGGGAGTACAAAGTGAAGATACGCAGTATTTT

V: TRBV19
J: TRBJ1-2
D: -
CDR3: CASSMGQRYYGYTF
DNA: TGTGCCAGTAGTATGGGTCAGCGTTACTATGGCTACACCTTC

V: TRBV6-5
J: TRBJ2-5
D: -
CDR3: CASSYSGGWKETQYF
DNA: TGTGCCAGCAGTTACTCGGGAGGTTGGAAAGAGACCCAGTACTTC

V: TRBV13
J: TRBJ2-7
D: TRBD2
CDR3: CASFVAGGPYEQYF
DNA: TGTGCCAGCTTCGTAGCGGGAGGGCCCTACGAGCAGTACTTC